One and the same sample provided the 29 T cell receptor beta chains below, sequenced in a study of blood T cell repertoires in COVID-19. Method: immunoSEQ multiplex PCR; TCRdb's copy keeps in-frame clones and lacks some. Of roughly 160,000 clones detected, around four fifths appear once; the ten largest clones hold 7.5% to 10%. The sample taken for sequencing was peripheral blood. These receptors all come from a woman over 75 with COVID-19, enrolled during active disease.

V is TRBV11-2 and J is TRBJ2-7; 11 bases align to TRBD1. The CDR3 has 15 amino acids. Per germline, CDR1 SGHAT and CDR2 FQNNGV. Losses at the gene ends were 0 bases for V and 3 bases for J; bases not matched to a gene: 1. The CDR3 loop reads CASSLEGTGGYEQYF. The DNA of the CDR3 is TGTGCCAGCAGCTTAGAGGGGACAGGGGGCTACGAGCAGTACTTC. The whole variable domain, filled in from reference TRBV11-2 and TRBJ2-7, reads EAGVAQSPRYKIIEKRQSVAFWCNPISGHATLYWYQQILGQGPKLLIQFQNNGVVDDSQLPKDRFSAERLKGVDSTLKIQPAKLEDSAVYLCASSLEGTGGYEQYFGPGTRLTVT.

This chain connects TRBV7-9 to TRBJ1-3, with D possibly TRBD1 on 6 matching bases. Germline CDR1 and CDR2: SEHNR and FQNEAQ (reference sequence). V lost 3 bases to trimming and J lost 4 bases, with 13 bases between them. The CDR3 runs to 15 residues. CDR3 nucleotides: TGTGCCAGCAGCTTTCAGGGGTATTCCGGAAACACCATATATTTT. It codes for CASSFQGYSGNTIYF.

The chain joins TRBV19 to TRBJ1-3, with a tentative D call TRBD1 (6 bases). Germline CDR1 and CDR2: LNHDA and SQIVND (reference sequence). The CDR3 is 13 residues long. V gave up 7 bases and J gave up 2 bases, with 9 bases separating them. CDR3 nucleotides: TGTGCCAGTATAAGGACAGCTGGAAACACCATATATTTT. Its protein is CASIRTAGNTIYF.

Here the CDR3 DNA reads TGTGCCAGTAGTATGTCGGGGAACAATGAGCAGTTCTTC. It is translated as CASSMSGNNEQFF. V gene TRBV19 combines with J gene TRBJ2-1, with a weak D call TRBD2 (5 bases). CDR3 size: 13 residues. Germline V gene data show CDR1 as LNHDA and CDR2 as SQIVND (reference sequence). V shed 3 bases and J shed 5 bases, with 8 bases lying between them.

This sequence joins TRBV10-3 and TRBJ2-3; 12 bases are shared with TRBD2. The CDR3 runs 18 residues. The V gene's germline CDR1 is ENHRY and CDR2 SYGVKD. J was trimmed by 0 bases and V by 4 bases; bases with no gene match: 8. The CDR3 loop reads CAISGGGLAGTSTDTQYF. As DNA, the CDR3 is TGTGCCATCAGTGGCGGGGGACTAGCGGGTACTAGCACAGATACGCAGTATTTT.

V usage is TRBV5-6 and J usage is TRBJ1-4; 8 bases agree with TRBD1. With 1 base clipped from V and 7 bases from J, the junction kept 15 bases outside the gene matches. Germline V CDR1 and CDR2: SGHDT, YYEEEE. This CDR3 contains 18 residues. The CDR3 sequence: CASSLRSTGVDGAEKLFF. CDR3 sequence (DNA): TGTGCCAGCAGCTTGAGGTCGACAGGGGTGGACGGGGCTGAAAAACTGTTTTTT.

The CDR3 region is CASSQSGADTEAFF. The CDR3 DNA reads TGTGCCAGTAGTCAGAGCGGAGCGGACACTGAAGCTTTCTTT. The chain recombines TRBV19 with TRBJ1-1; no definite D call. Germline V gene lookup returns CDR1 LNHDA and CDR2 SQIVND (reference sequence). V lost 5 bases, J lost 3 bases, and 13 bases lay in between. The CDR3 loop spans 14 amino acids.

The chain joins TRBV2 to TRBJ2-3, with TRBD2 matching over 10 bases. J lost 0 bases, V lost 4 bases, and 7 bases had no gene match. This CDR3 has 17 residues. The germline CDR1 and CDR2 sequences are SNHLY and FYNNEI. CDR3 nucleotide sequence: TGTGCCAGCAGTGGGACTAGCGGATTTCAGAGCACAGATACGCAGTATTTT. Protein sequence: CASSGTSGFQSTDTQYF.

V gene TRBV6-5 combines with J gene TRBJ1-2, with 7 bases aligning to TRBD1. The germline CDR1 and CDR2 sequences are MNHEY and SVGAGI. CDR3 size: 15 residues. V dropped 0 bases and J dropped 6; count of bases not matched to a gene: 7. In DNA form, the CDR3 reads TGTGCCAGCAGTTACTCGAGTGGGACAGAGAATGGCTACACCTTC. It encodes CASSYSSGTENGYTF.

The gene calls are TRBV6-5 and TRBJ1-2, with 8 bases fitting TRBD1. The CDR3 runs to 13 residues. The trim removed 8 bases at V and 4 bases at J, leaving 6 bases unmatched. Germline V gene data show CDR1 as MNHEY and CDR2 as SVGAGI. The CDR3 is CASAAGQGYGYTF. CDR3 DNA: TGTGCCAGCGCAGCCGGACAGGGCTATGGCTACACCTTC.

The V call is TRBV5-6, the J call TRBJ1-5; D is ambiguous. With 4 bases removed from V and 4 bases from J, the gap between germline ends came to 6 bases. This CDR3 is 12 amino acids long. CDR1 and CDR2 from the germline V gene are SGHDT and YYEEEE. The CDR3 coding sequence is TGTGCCAGCAGCCTGAGAAATCAGCCCCAGCATTTT. It yields the protein CASSLRNQPQHF.

V and J are TRBV28 and TRBJ1-3, with D hard to call. CDR1 MDHEN and CDR2 SYDVKM come from the germline V gene. Trimming left V 6 bases short and J 0 bases short, with 9 bases between. The CDR3 is 14 amino acids. Written as DNA, the CDR3 is TGTGCCAGCAGAGTCCCCAGCTCTGGAAACACCATATATTTT. Amino acids: CASRVPSSGNTIYF.

The sample holds a few counts of this clone. The genes are TRBV18 and TRBJ1-5; 8 nucleotides align to TRBD1. V gave up 6 bases and J gave up 7 bases; unmatched junction bases: 17. The CDR3 is 17 amino acids. Germline V gene data show CDR1 as KGHSH and CDR2 as LQKENI. CDR3 DNA: TGTGCCAGCTCCGCGGGAGTTGGACAGGGTGTTGGCCAGCCCCAGCATTTT. It specifies CASSAGVGQGVGQPQHF. The whole variable domain, filled in from reference TRBV18 and TRBJ1-5, reads NAGVMQNPRHLVRRRGQEARLRCSPMKGHSHVYWYRQLPEEGLKFMVYLQKENIIDESGMPKERFSAEFPKEGPSILRIQQVVRGDSAAYFCASSAGVGQGVGQPQHFGDGTRLSIL.

The CDR3 DNA is TGTGCCAGCAGCGCCCGGGGGGACCCCTCTGGAAACACCATATATTTT. Residues: CASSARGDPSGNTIYF. This chain connects TRBV9 to TRBJ1-3; perhaps TRBD1 as D (5 bases). Germline V lookup: CDR1 SGDLS, CDR2 YYNGEE. V was cut by 3 bases and J by 0 bases, with 13 bases left in between. There are 16 residues in the CDR3.

Of note for this clone: Other DNA sequences of this sample code for an identical CDR3. The V call is TRBV5-1, the J call TRBJ1-1; tentatively, D is TRBD1 (5 bases). V dropped 2 bases and J dropped 1 base, with 9 bases sitting between them. CDR1 is SGHRS and CDR2 is YFSETQ in the germline V gene. The CDR3 contains 14 residues. This CDR3 is CASSFSTGNTEAFF. Here the CDR3 DNA reads TGCGCCAGCAGCTTCAGTACAGGGAACACTGAAGCTTTCTTT.

This clone came up a few times. The chain employs TRBV5-1 and TRBJ2-3; possible D gene TRBD2, 5 bases. The germline V gene has CDR1 SGHRS and CDR2 YFSETQ. V was cut by 4 bases and J by 3 bases, with 12 bases left in between. This CDR3 is 14 amino acids long. The CDR3 DNA follows: TGCGCCAGCAGCCTGGACTTATCTACAGATACGCAGTATTTT. This translates into CASSLDLSTDTQYF.

The genes are TRBV5-1 and TRBJ1-4; D is perhaps TRBD1 (5 bases). Trimming cost V 0 bases and J 8 bases, with 17 bases left between them. Germline loops: CDR1 SGHRS, CDR2 YFSETQ. This CDR3 has 16 residues. Here the CDR3 DNA reads TGCGCCAGCAGCTTGGGGGACTCAGGGTATTGGGAAAAACTGTTTTTT. Residues: CASSLGDSGYWEKLFF.

The chain has TRBV14 and TRBJ1-3, with TRBD1 as a possible D gene (5 bases). The V end lost 9 bases, the J end lost 3 bases, and 21 bases lay between the germline ends. The CDR3 length is 16 residues. CDR1 and CDR2 from the germline V gene are SGHDN and FVKESK. The CDR3 sequence is CARPPQGGAGGNTIYF. The CDR3 DNA follows: TGTGCCAGGCCCCCTCAGGGCGGGGCGGGTGGAAACACCATATATTTT.

The count of this clone is one. Within the sample, other DNA sequences also encode this same CDR3. The CDR3 DNA reads as TGTGCCAGCAGTTATTCGAGCTTAGCCAAAAACATTCAGTACTTC. It translates to CASSYSSLAKNIQYF. This chain connects TRBV6-5 to TRBJ2-4, with no clear D. CDR1 and CDR2 (germline): MNHEY, SVGAGI. This CDR3 region has 15 residues. V was cut by 3 bases and J by 0 bases, with 9 bases left in between.

The J gene is TRBJ1-2, the V gene TRBV6-6; 7 nucleotides line up with TRBD1. CDR1 and CDR2 (germline): MNHNY, SVGAGI (reference sequence). V was clipped by 0 bases and J by 5 bases; unmatched bases: 6. CDR3 size: 15 residues. CDR3 nucleotide sequence: TGTGCCAGCAGTTACTCCCAGCAGGGGGGATATGGCTACACCTTC. Protein sequence: CASSYSQQGGYGYTF.

V gene TRBV4-1 combines with J gene TRBJ2-1, with D tentatively TRBD2 (5 bases). The CDR3 runs to 16 residues. V was cut by 1 base and J by 0 bases, with 10 bases left in between. Germline CDR1 is MGHRA and CDR2 is YSYEKL. The CDR3 coding sequence is TGCGCCAGCAGCCAAGGGGCAGCGGTCTCCTACAATGAGCAGTTCTTC. Translated, it gives CASSQGAAVSYNEQFF.

This clone was seen once. The genes are TRBV4-2 and TRBJ2-5; 11 bases line up with TRBD2. The junction had 8 bases not matched to a gene; V was cut back by 1 base and J by 4 bases. Germline lookup yields CDR1 LGHNA and CDR2 YNFKEQ. The CDR3 contains 17 residues. DNA of the CDR3: TGTGCCAGCAGCCAAGGGCTAGCGGGAGGAACTAGAGAGACCCAGTACTTC. Encoded protein: CASSQGLAGGTRETQYF.

This clone was seen a few times. J is TRBJ2-5 and V is TRBV24-1; no definite D call. Germline loops: CDR1 KGHDR, CDR2 SFDVKD. The CDR3 runs to 14 residues. Trimming pared 3 bases from V and 5 bases from J, leaving 12 bases between. CDR3 loop: CATSDPRRSETQYF. The CDR3 nucleotides read TGTGCCACCAGTGATCCTCGGCGGTCGGAGACCCAGTACTTC.

This clone was seen a few times. This chain joins TRBV6-1 and TRBJ1-1, with 7 bases lining up with TRBD1. The length of the CDR3 is 14 residues. Germline-derived CDR1 and CDR2 are MNHNS and SASEGT. The V and J ends lost 0 bases and 11 bases, in that order; junction bases with no gene match: 9. The CDR3 reads CASSEANDRVRAFF. The CDR3 DNA reads as TGTGCCAGCAGTGAAGCGAATGACAGGGTGAGGGCTTTCTTT.

The chain couples TRBV6-5 to TRBJ1-6, with unresolved D. This CDR3 is built from 15 residues. Germline V gene lookup returns CDR1 MNHEY and CDR2 SVGAGI. Trimming shortened V by 4 bases and J by 7 bases, and 14 bases separated the two germline ends. The CDR3 DNA reads as TGTGCCAGCAGTTCGTCCGGGTTCGGGAATTCACCCCTCCACTTT. Its translation is CASSSSGFGNSPLHF.

The chain is built from TRBV2 and TRBJ2-1; tentatively, D is TRBD1 (5 bases). The CDR3 length is 13 residues. CDR1 is SNHLY, CDR2 FYNNEI, per germline. Trimming took 4 bases from V and 4 from J, leaving 8 bases between them. CDR3 sequence (DNA): TGTGCCAGCAGTGCGGACACATACAATGAGCAGTTCTTC. This translates into CASSADTYNEQFF.

This chain's CDR3 is CASREDRTSNQPQHF. DNA of the CDR3: TGTGCCAGCAGAGAGGACAGGACTAGCAATCAGCCCCAGCATTTT. The chain employs TRBV6-5 and TRBJ1-5, with 7 nucleotides matching TRBD1. CDR3 length: 15 residues. V was clipped by 6 bases and J by 0 bases; unmatched bases: 5. Germline-derived CDR1 and CDR2 are MNHEY and SVGAGI.

This clone appeared a single time. The chain employs TRBV25-1 and TRBJ2-7; a weak D match, TRBD2 (6 bases). The V end was cut by 4 bases, the J end by 0 bases, with 10 bases between. Germline V lookup: CDR1 MGHDK, CDR2 SYGVNS. The CDR3 runs to 14 residues. For the CDR3, the DNA is TGTGCCAGCAGTGTCGGGACTCCCTCCTACGAGCAGTACTTC. This encodes CASSVGTPSYEQYF.

V is TRBV5-4 and J is TRBJ2-6; D possibly corresponds to TRBD2 (5 bases). Trimming removed 2 bases from V and 2 bases from J, with 8 bases in between. Germline V CDR1 and CDR2: SGHNT, YYREEE (reference sequence). The CDR3 has 15 residues. The CDR3 region is CASSLRGPGANVLTF. The CDR3 DNA follows: TGTGCCAGCAGCTTACGAGGGCCTGGGGCCAACGTCCTGACTTTC.